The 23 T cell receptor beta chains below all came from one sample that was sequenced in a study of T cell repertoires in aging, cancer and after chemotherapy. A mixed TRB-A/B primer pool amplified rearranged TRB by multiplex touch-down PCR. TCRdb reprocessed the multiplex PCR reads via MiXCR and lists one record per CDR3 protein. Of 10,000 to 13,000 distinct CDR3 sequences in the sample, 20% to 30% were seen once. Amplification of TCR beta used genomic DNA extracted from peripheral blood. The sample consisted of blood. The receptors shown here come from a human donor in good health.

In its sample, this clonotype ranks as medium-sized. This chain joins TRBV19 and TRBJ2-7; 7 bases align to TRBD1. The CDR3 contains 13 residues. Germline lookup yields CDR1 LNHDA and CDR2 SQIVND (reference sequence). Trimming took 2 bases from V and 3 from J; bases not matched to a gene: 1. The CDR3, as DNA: TGTGCCAGTAGTATACGACAGGGCTACGAGCAGTACTTC. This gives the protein CASSIRQGYEQYF.

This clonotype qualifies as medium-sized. For the CDR3, the DNA is TGTGCCAGTAGTAACCCTTGGGGTAGCGGACATAGCACAGATACGCAGTATTTT. Translated, it gives CASSNPWGSGHSTDTQYF. V and J are TRBV19 and TRBJ2-3; D might be TRBD2 (6 bases). This CDR3 has 18 amino acids. Per germline, CDR1 LNHDA and CDR2 SQIVND (reference sequence). Trimming pared 4 bases from V and 0 bases from J, leaving 20 bases between.

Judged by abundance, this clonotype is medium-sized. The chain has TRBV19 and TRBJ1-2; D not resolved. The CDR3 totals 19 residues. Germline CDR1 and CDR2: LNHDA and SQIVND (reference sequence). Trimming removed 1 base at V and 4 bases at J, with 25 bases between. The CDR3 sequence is CASSIGGTKDAKRTYGYTF. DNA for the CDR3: TGTGCCAGTAGTATAGGCGGAACTAAAGACGCCAAGAGGACCTATGGCTACACCTTC.

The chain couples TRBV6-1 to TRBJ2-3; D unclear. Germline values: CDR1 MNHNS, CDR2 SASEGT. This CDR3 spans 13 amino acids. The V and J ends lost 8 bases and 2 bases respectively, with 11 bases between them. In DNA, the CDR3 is TGTGCCAGCTTTTGGGTCCTCACAGATACGCAGTATTTT. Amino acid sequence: CASFWVLTDTQYF.

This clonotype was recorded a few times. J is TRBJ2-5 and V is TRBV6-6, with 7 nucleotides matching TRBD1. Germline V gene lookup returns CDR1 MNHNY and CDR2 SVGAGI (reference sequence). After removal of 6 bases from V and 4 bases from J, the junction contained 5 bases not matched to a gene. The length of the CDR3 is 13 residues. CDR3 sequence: CASSRTGAETQYF. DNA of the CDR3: TGTGCCAGCAGCCGAACAGGGGCAGAGACCCAGTACTTC.

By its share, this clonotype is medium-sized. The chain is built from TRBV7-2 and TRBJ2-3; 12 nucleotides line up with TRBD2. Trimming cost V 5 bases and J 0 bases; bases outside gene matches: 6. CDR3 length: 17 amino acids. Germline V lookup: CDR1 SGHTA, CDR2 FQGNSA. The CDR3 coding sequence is TGTGCCAGCAGCGCCCGGACTAGCGGGGCTAGCACAGATACGCAGTATTTT. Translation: CASSARTSGASTDTQYF.

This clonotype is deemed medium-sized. CDR3 in amino acids: CASSLVSDNYGYTF. Written as DNA, the CDR3 is TGTGCCAGCAGCTTAGTTTCAGACAACTATGGCTACACCTTC. The genes are TRBV7-9 and TRBJ1-2; no clear D gene. CDR3 length: 14 amino acids. Germline V gene lookup returns CDR1 SEHNR and CDR2 FQNEAQ (reference sequence). V was cut by 1 base and J by 2 bases, with 8 bases left in between.

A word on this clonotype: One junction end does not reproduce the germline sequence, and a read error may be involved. CDR3 protein: CASSYPSKGF. CDR3 DNA sequence: TGTGCCAGCAGTTACCCTTCTAAGGGCTTT. The chain links TRBV6-5 to TRBJ1-3; D not resolved. From germline, CDR1 is MNHEY and CDR2 SVGAGI. The CDR3 runs 10 residues.

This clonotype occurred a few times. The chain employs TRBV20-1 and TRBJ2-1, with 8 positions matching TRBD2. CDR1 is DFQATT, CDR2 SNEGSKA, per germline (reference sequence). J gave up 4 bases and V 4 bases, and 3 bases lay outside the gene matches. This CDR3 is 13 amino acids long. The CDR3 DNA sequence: TGCAGTGCTAAAGCGGGAGTATACAATGAGCAGTTCTTC. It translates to CSAKAGVYNEQFF.

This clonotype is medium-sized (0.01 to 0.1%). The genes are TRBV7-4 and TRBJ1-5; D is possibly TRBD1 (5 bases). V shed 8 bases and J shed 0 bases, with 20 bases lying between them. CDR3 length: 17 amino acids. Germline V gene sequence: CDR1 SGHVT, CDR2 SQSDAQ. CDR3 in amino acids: CASDMGRCYYSNQPQHF. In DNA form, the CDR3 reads TGTGCCAGCGACATGGGACGATGTTATTATAGCAATCAGCCCCAGCATTTT.

The chain's CDR3 is CATLRLGGADYGYTF. DNA of the CDR3: TGTGCCACCCTAAGGTTAGGGGGCGCGGACTATGGCTACACCTTC. The V gene is TRBV12-3 or TRBV12-4, the J gene TRBJ1-2, with TRBD1 matching 7 bases. This CDR3 is built from 15 residues. The junction had 14 bases not matched to a gene; V was cut back by 10 bases and J by 3 bases.

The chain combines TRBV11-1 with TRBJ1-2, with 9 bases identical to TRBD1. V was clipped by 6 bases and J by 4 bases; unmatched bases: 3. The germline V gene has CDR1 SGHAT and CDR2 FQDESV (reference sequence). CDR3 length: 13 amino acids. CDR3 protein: CASSSTGGYGYTF. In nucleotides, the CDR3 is TGTGCCAGCAGTTCGACAGGGGGCTATGGCTACACCTTC.

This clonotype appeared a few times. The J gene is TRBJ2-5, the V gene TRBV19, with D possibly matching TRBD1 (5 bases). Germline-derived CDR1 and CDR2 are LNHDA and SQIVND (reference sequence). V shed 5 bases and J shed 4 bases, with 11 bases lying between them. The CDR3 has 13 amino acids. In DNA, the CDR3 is TGTGCCAGTAGTCCGAGGACACTAGAGACCCAGTACTTC. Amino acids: CASSPRTLETQYF.

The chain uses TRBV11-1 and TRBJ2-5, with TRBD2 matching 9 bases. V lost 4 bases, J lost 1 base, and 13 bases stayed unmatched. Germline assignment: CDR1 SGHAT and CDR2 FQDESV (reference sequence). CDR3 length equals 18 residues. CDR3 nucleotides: TGTGCCAGCAGCTCGAGGGGACTAGCAAACAGTGGCCAAGAGACCCAGTACTTC. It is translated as CASSSRGLANSGQETQYF.

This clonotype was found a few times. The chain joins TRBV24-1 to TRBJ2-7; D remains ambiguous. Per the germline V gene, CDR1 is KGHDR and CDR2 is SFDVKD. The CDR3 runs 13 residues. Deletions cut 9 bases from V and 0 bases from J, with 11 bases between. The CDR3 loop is CATYPLGSYEQYF. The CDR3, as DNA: TGTGCCACCTATCCCCTGGGCTCCTACGAGCAGTACTTC.

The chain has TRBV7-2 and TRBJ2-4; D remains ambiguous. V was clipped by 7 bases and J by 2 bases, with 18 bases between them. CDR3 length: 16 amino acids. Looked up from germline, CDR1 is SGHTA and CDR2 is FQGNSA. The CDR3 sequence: CASTTDVTEPKNIQYF. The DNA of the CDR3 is TGTGCCAGCACCACCGACGTCACAGAACCCAAAAACATTCAGTACTTC.

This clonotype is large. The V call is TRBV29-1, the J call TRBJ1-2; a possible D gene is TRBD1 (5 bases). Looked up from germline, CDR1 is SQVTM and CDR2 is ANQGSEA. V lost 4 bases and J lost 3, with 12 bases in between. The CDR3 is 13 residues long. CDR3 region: CSVVGQGDYGYTF. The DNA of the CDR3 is TGCAGCGTTGTTGGGCAGGGAGACTATGGCTACACCTTC.

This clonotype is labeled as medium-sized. CDR3 sequence: CASIRLAGNYEQYF. CDR3 bases: TGTGCCAGCATCCGACTAGCGGGGAACTACGAGCAGTACTTC. This chain connects TRBV11-2 to TRBJ2-7; 11 bases map to TRBD2. This CDR3 has 14 amino acids. Germline V gene data show CDR1 as SGHAT and CDR2 as FQNNGV. The trim removed 7 bases at V and 3 bases at J, leaving 5 bases unmatched.

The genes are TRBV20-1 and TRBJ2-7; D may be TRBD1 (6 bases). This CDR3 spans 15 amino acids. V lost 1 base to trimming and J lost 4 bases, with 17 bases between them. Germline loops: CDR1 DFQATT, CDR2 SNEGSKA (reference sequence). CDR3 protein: CSARVPGTKNYEQYF. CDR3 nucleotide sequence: TGCAGTGCTAGAGTCCCCGGGACAAAGAATTACGAGCAGTACTTC.

CDR3 sequence reads: CASSPGLAGGRKNIQYF. The CDR3 DNA sequence: TGTGCCAGCAGCCCCGGACTAGCGGGGGGGCGAAAAAACATTCAGTACTTC. The chain employs TRBV28 and TRBJ2-4, with TRBD2 matching 15 bases. Germline CDR1 and CDR2: MDHEN and SYDVKM. This CDR3 has 17 residues. The V and J ends lost 6 bases and 4 bases, in that order; junction bases with no gene match: 7.

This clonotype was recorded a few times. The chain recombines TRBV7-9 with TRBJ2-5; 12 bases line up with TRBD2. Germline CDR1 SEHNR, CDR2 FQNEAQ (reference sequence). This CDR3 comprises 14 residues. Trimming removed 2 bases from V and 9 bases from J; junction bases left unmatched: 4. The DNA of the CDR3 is TGTGCCAGCAGCTTATCCCTAGCGGGGGGGGCCCAGTACTTC. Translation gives CASSLSLAGGAQYF. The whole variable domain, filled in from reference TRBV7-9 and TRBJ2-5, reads DTGVSQNPRHKITKRGQNVTFRCDPISEHNRLYWYRQTLGQGPEFLTYFQNEAQLEKSRLLSDRFSAERPKGSFSTLEIQRTEQGDSAMYLCASSLSLAGGAQYFGPGTRLLVL.

CDR3 nucleotides: TGTGCCAGCAGCCCGTGGACAGGGAGGGGGACTGAAGCTTTCTTT. Translated: CASSPWTGRGTEAFF. The chain has TRBV7-9 and TRBJ1-1; TRBD1 matches at 8 bases. This CDR3 is 15 amino acids long. Germline V lookup: CDR1 SEHNR, CDR2 FQNEAQ (reference sequence). V gave up 5 bases and J gave up 5 bases; unmatched junction bases: 10.

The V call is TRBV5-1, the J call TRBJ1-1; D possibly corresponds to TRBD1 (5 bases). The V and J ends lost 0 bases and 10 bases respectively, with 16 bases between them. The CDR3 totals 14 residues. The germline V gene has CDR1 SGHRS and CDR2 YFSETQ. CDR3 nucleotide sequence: TGCGCCAGCAGCTTGGCCAAACACCCTGGGGGAGCTTTCTTT. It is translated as CASSLAKHPGGAFF.